The source of this T cell receptor (beta chain) is a study of blood T cell repertoires in COVID-19. Study at large: COVID-19 samples, acute and convalescent, were from the United States, Italy and Spain. From T cells, B-cell-depleted T cells, or PBMCs came the material, which was cDNA or gDNA.

Per the original methods: Reference gene primer amplification yielded estimated nucleated cell counts. Produced via immunoSEQ multiplex PCR; TCRdb's table is partial and in-frame only. The V and J calls and clone size come from that table; D and trimming were worked out from the DNA. Here the sample spans 62,000 or so clones, around 91% being singletons. The sequence was collected from a man aged 45-60 years with acute or convalescent COVID-19. Source material: peripheral blood.

CDR3 sequence: CASSWGGNGIIADTQYF. The DNA of the CDR3 is TGTGCCAGCAGCTGGGGAGGGAACGGGATAATCGCAGATACGCAGTATTTT. The chain employs TRBV11-3 and TRBJ2-3; 7 nucleotides match TRBD2. The ends lost 4 bases at V and 4 bases at J; junction bases unmatched: 14. The CDR3 has 17 residues. Germline assignment: CDR1 SGHNT and CDR2 YENEEA.